This T cell receptor beta chain came from a study of cytomegalovirus exposure and HLA in healthy donors. This clone was picked up a small number of times. Its antigen is as yet unknown. Points from the study as a whole: Trimming of TCR beta V- and J-genes showed a link, identified in a later analysis, to a missense DCLRE1C variant. Indistinguishable V segments such as TRBV6-2 and TRBV6-3 were excluded. About 87% or about 30% of the time was how often most TCR beta V segments were productive, according to an earlier analysis.

The V gene end was trimmed by 5 bases and the J gene end by 1 base; junction bases not matched to a gene: 4. Looked up from germline, CDR1 is SGHTA and CDR2 is FQGTGA. The CDR3 is 16 residues long. Vbeta (60) and Jbeta (13) primers were used in the PCR. The protocol was immunoSEQ multiplex PCR, while the TCRdb copy is restricted to in-frame clones and leaves out a portion. This table has about 160,000 clones, around four fifths appearing once. This sequence joins TRBV7-3 and TRBJ2-2, with 10 bases aligning to TRBD2. Sequencing was performed on PBMCs. The TCR comes from a male donor in good health and CMV-seronegative. DNA of the CDR3: TGTGCCAGCAGCCCCCCTAGCGGGGGGAACACCGGGGAGCTGTTTTTT. It yields the protein CASSPPSGGNTGELFF.